Listed here are 24 T cell receptor beta chains from one sample, sequenced in a study of blood T cell repertoires in COVID-19. Generated by immunoSEQ multiplex PCR, the TCRdb table keeps only in-frame clones and is missing some. The repertoire includes some 170,000 clones, approximately 88% of them detected once, and 1.5% to 2% sits in the top ten. The specimen was peripheral blood. The receptors were sampled from a woman aged 45-59 years with acute or convalescent COVID-19.

The V and J genes are TRBV7-9 and TRBJ1-1; 8 bases map to TRBD1. Per germline, CDR1 SEHNR and CDR2 FQNEAQ (reference sequence). The CDR3 consists of 14 residues. Trimming took 2 bases from V and 4 from J; bases not matched to a gene: 3. CDR3 in amino acids: CASSLQGAGTEAFF. The CDR3 DNA reads TGTGCCAGCAGCTTACAGGGGGCAGGCACTGAAGCTTTCTTT.

The table lists this clone with a count of one. The rearrangement uses TRBV11-2 and TRBJ1-2; a weak D match, TRBD1 (5 bases). The germline V gene has CDR1 SGHAT and CDR2 FQNNGV. V dropped 2 bases and J dropped 2 bases, with 6 bases sitting between them. CDR3 length: 13 amino acids. The CDR3 reads CASSLPGNYGYTF. The CDR3 nucleotides read TGTGCCAGCAGCTTACCAGGGAACTATGGCTACACCTTC.

The rearrangement links TRBV5-1 to TRBJ2-3; 10 nucleotides line up with TRBD2. Trimming cost V 4 bases and J 1 base; bases outside gene matches: 6. Per the germline V gene, CDR1 is SGHRS and CDR2 is YFSETQ. There are 16 residues in the CDR3. The CDR3 loop is CASSPTGTSGTDTQYF. The CDR3 nucleotides are TGCGCCAGCAGCCCCACCGGGACTAGCGGCACAGATACGCAGTATTTT. The full variable domain, in which reference TRBV5-1 and TRBJ2-3 provide the parts outside the CDR3, is KAGVTQTPRYLIKTRGQQVTLSCSPISGHRSVSWYQQTPGQGLQFLFEYFSETQRNKGNFPGRFSGRQFSNSRSEMNVSTLELGDSALYLCASSPTGTSGTDTQYFGPGTRLTVL.

The chain employs TRBV18 and TRBJ1-1; D call uncertain. The length of the CDR3 is 15 residues. The V end was cut by 2 bases, the J end by 0 bases, with 10 bases between. Germline loops: CDR1 KGHSH, CDR2 LQKENI. The CDR3 spells CASSPSEYLNTEAFF. For the CDR3, the DNA is TGTGCCAGCTCACCATCGGAGTATTTGAACACTGAAGCTTTCTTT.

This clone was found a few times. This chain connects TRBV13 to TRBJ2-7; D unclear. V was cut by 0 bases and J by 5 bases, with 14 bases left in between. CDR3 length: 15 residues. CDR1 and CDR2 from the germline V gene are PRHDT and FYEKMQ (reference sequence). CDR3 residues: CASSLGVAQKNEQYF. In DNA form, the CDR3 reads TGTGCCAGCAGCTTAGGGGTCGCCCAGAAGAACGAGCAGTACTTC.

The rearrangement joins TRBV5-1 to TRBJ2-3; 9 bases align to TRBD2. J gave up 6 bases and V 2 bases, and 4 bases lay outside the gene matches. The germline V gene has CDR1 SGHRS and CDR2 YFSETQ. The CDR3 is 14 residues long. The CDR3 sequence is CASSFSGRGDTQYF. The CDR3, as DNA: TGCGCCAGCAGCTTTAGCGGGAGAGGGGATACGCAGTATTTT.

As DNA, the CDR3 is TGCGCCAGCAGCCGTGAGTCTGAAGCTTTCTTT. It yields the protein CASSRESEAFF. This rearrangement joins TRBV4-1 to TRBJ1-1; no clear D. CDR1 and CDR2 from the germline V gene are MGHRA and YSYEKL. The CDR3 consists of 11 residues. V lost 4 bases to trimming and J lost 6 bases, with 6 bases between them.

The chain carries TRBV7-2 and TRBJ1-5; 8 nucleotides agree with TRBD1. The CDR3 spans 15 residues. V gave up 4 bases and J gave up 5 bases; unmatched junction bases: 7. The germline CDR1 and CDR2 sequences are SGHTA and FQGNSA. This CDR3 is CASSSTGGNYQPQHF. The CDR3 nucleotides read TGTGCCAGCAGCTCTACAGGGGGAAATTATCAGCCCCAGCATTTT.

This rearrangement joins TRBV6-6 to TRBJ1-2; possibly TRBD1 for D (6 bases). The CDR3 is 14 amino acids. CDR1 and CDR2 from the germline V gene are MNHNY and SVGAGI (reference sequence). With 6 bases removed from V and 4 bases from J, the gap between germline ends came to 15 bases. CDR3 DNA: TGTGCCAGCAGCTTCGGACAGCAAAGCTATGGCTACACCTTC. It is translated as CASSFGQQSYGYTF.

The chain has TRBV20-1 and TRBJ2-3, with no clear D. Trimming stripped 6 bases from V and 2 bases from J, with 9 bases between. Germline assignment: CDR1 DFQATT and CDR2 SNEGSKA (reference sequence). The CDR3 totals 12 residues. Here the CDR3 reads CSASPDTDTQYF. As DNA, the CDR3 is TGCAGTGCCAGTCCAGACACAGATACGCAGTATTTT.

The sample holds one count of this clone. The chain recombines TRBV5-1 with TRBJ1-3, with 7 nucleotides matching TRBD1. The CDR3 spans 13 residues. The germline V gene has CDR1 SGHRS and CDR2 YFSETQ. V lost 3 bases and J lost 4; bases outside the gene matches: 1. The CDR3 protein is CASSSGQGNTIYF. For the CDR3, the DNA is TGCGCCAGCAGCTCGGGACAGGGAAACACCATATATTTT.

This chain uses TRBV6-5 with TRBJ2-7, with 9 nucleotides matching TRBD2. Germline values: CDR1 MNHEY, CDR2 SVGAGI. V trimming: 7 bases; J trimming: 5 bases; junction bases outside the gene matches: 12. The CDR3 contains 15 residues. CDR3 amino acids: CASTPAGGVDHEQYF. The DNA of the CDR3 is TGTGCCAGCACGCCCGCGGGAGGGGTTGATCACGAGCAGTACTTC.

This clone came up once. In DNA form, the CDR3 reads TGTGCCAGCAGCTTTGGCATGCGGGAAGGGACCCAGTACTTC. Translating gives CASSFGMREGTQYF. The J gene is TRBJ2-5, the V gene TRBV7-9, with D possibly TRBD2 on 6 matching bases. V was shortened by 3 bases and J by 7 bases, with 15 bases between the two germline ends. This CDR3 spans 14 amino acids. The germline V gene encodes CDR1 SEHNR and CDR2 FQNEAQ (reference sequence).

The genes are TRBV5-1 and TRBJ1-6; no clear D. This CDR3 contains 13 residues. Germline V gene lookup returns CDR1 SGHRS and CDR2 YFSETQ. Trimming took 3 bases from V and 7 from J, leaving 8 bases between them. For the CDR3, the DNA is TGCGCCAGCAGCTCCTTCAGGAATTCACCCCTCCACTTT. This gives the protein CASSSFRNSPLHF.

The chain carries TRBV30 and TRBJ2-3, with 7 bases lining up with TRBD1. The ends lost 4 bases at V and 4 bases at J; junction bases unmatched: 5. Germline V gene sequence: CDR1 GTSNPN, CDR2 SVGIG (reference sequence). CDR3 length: 13 residues. Written as DNA, the CDR3 is TGTGCCTGGACGGACAGGCGCCCAGATACGCAGTATTTT. It translates to CAWTDRRPDTQYF.

The rearrangement uses TRBV18 and TRBJ2-5, with 8 bases matching TRBD2. The CDR3 contains 14 residues. From germline, CDR1 is KGHSH and CDR2 LQKENI. J lost 5 bases, V lost 3 bases, and 5 bases had no gene match. The CDR3 loop is CASSPGLVGETQYF. DNA of the CDR3: TGTGCCAGCTCACCGGGACTAGTGGGGGAGACCCAGTACTTC.

CDR3: CASSLRQGENEKLFF. CDR3 in DNA: TGTGCCAGCAGCTTAAGGCAGGGGGAAAATGAAAAACTGTTTTTT. V and J are TRBV7-9 and TRBJ1-4; 7 bases agree with TRBD1. Germline loops: CDR1 SEHNR, CDR2 FQNEAQ (reference sequence). Trimming at V came to 2 bases and at J to 5 bases, leaving 5 bases not matched to a gene. This CDR3 is built from 15 residues.

The CDR3 loop reads CASSQGLSGNQPQHF. DNA of the CDR3: TGTGCCAGCAGCCAAGGCCTGTCAGGGAATCAGCCCCAGCATTTT. The rearrangement links TRBV3-1 (or the pseudogene TRBV3-2) to TRBJ1-5; a possible D gene is TRBD1 (5 bases). Looked up from germline, CDR1 is LGHDT and CDR2 is YNNKEL (reference sequence). Deletions cut 1 base from V and 4 bases from J, with 11 bases between. The CDR3 has 15 residues.

The J gene is TRBJ2-5, the V gene TRBV19; TRBD1 aligns across 10 bases. Germline V gene data show CDR1 as LNHDA and CDR2 as SQIVND (reference sequence). The CDR3 contains 13 residues. The trim removed 9 bases at V and 5 bases at J, leaving 6 bases unmatched. The CDR3 DNA sequence: TGTGCCAGCAGACAGGGGGCCAGGGAGACCCAGTACTTC. Its translation is CASRQGARETQYF.

The V call is TRBV29-1, the J call TRBJ2-6, with D possibly TRBD1 on 6 matching bases. V was cut by 6 bases and J by 3 bases, with 9 bases left in between. Germline V gene data show CDR1 as SQVTM and CDR2 as ANQGSEA. This CDR3 has 13 amino acids. As DNA, the CDR3 is TGCAGCGTGACAGGTCATGGGGCCAACGTCCTGACTTTC. The encoded protein is CSVTGHGANVLTF.

The gene calls are TRBV5-1 and TRBJ2-7; 7 nucleotides align to TRBD1. Germline V gene data show CDR1 as SGHRS and CDR2 as YFSETQ. V shed 6 bases, J shed 7 bases, and the junction held 13 bases outside the gene matches. The CDR3 length is 14 residues. CDR3 protein: CASTPGQGVWEQYF. As DNA, the CDR3 is TGCGCCAGCACCCCAGGGCAGGGGGTATGGGAGCAGTACTTC.

The chain links TRBV7-2 to TRBJ1-1; D perhaps matches TRBD1 (5 bases). Germline CDR1 reads SGHTA; CDR2 reads FQGNSA. There are 14 residues in the CDR3. With 5 bases removed from V and 2 bases from J, the gap between germline ends came to 12 bases. The CDR3 sequence: CASSATVSNTEAFF. In DNA form, the CDR3 reads TGTGCCAGCAGCGCGACAGTGAGTAACACTGAAGCTTTCTTT.

The chain uses TRBV1 and TRBJ1-2; the table's D call, TRBD1, was not checked against the DNA. TRBV1 is a pseudogene. This CDR3 is built from 14 residues. DNA of the CDR3: TGCACCAGCAGCCAAAGGGGGCAGGGCTATGGCTACACCTTC. It codes for CTSSQRGQGYGYTF.

This clone was seen only a few times. The chain uses TRBV27 and TRBJ1-1; 9 nucleotides match TRBD1. Trimming cost V 0 bases and J 7 bases; bases outside gene matches: 9. CDR1 MNHEY and CDR2 SMNVEV come from the germline V gene (reference sequence). This CDR3 is built from 16 residues. In nucleotides, the CDR3 is TGTGCCAGCAGTTTATCGATGTTAGGGACAGGGATTGAAGCTTTCTTT. Its translation: CASSLSMLGTGIEAFF.